This TCR beta chain comes out of a study of shared clonotypes between healthy human individuals (TCRdb year 2020). Context from the whole study: The cohort comprised a couple of women and a few men aged 18 to 49 years. For each donor, three plates each were used for CD4 naive and CD4 memory, two plates were used for CD8 naive, and one plate was used for CD8 memory. To estimate repertoire size and how much clonotype sharing occurs between individuals, the study deeply sequenced the blood TCR repertoires of a handful of healthy adults. Different laboratories and diverse techniques were used to prepare libraries and sequence TCR repertoires, to increase sequencing depth and limit assay-specific biases. Between about 0.94 and 10 billion PBMCs per donor were obtained by leukapheresis. What the study reported, not specific to this receptor: Sampling was limited to blood, and TCR repertoires in tissue likely differ from TCR repertoires in blood. Naive subsets generally had larger estimated clonotype richness than memory subsets did. Compared with non-shared clonotypes, the clonotypes found in all four sorted-subset donors had higher generation probabilities. Based on pairwise subsampling, the degree of clonotype sharing among donors was expected to be affected by sequencing depth. Because the study included a small number of donors, the genetic and exposure-history diversity represented was limited. Sharing across a few donors was observed for around 5% of naive CD4, over 3% of naive CD8, 2% to 2.5% of memory CD4, and around 0.42% of memory CD8 clonotypes. Even with the large sequencing depth, rarefaction of the sorted-subset datasets indicated that sequencing was incomplete.

For CDR1 and CDR2, the germline V gene (reference sequence) lists SEHNR and FQNEAQ. Trimming at the junction amounts to 5 bases on V and 2 bases on J, and the germline ends lie 2 bases apart. The CDR3 contains 11 residues, cysteine and phenylalanine counted. Kept here is only the CDR3 DNA, which spans 33 bases and is read in frame from base 1. The donors were healthy, HIV-negative adults with no recently reported acute infections or vaccinations. Every donor was a Caucasian adult residing in Nashville, Tennessee, USA. CD4+ T cells were enriched by magnetic negative selection, after which naive cells were positively selected on CD45RA and the negative fraction was taken as the memory subset. Blood was obtained by leukapheresis, after which PBMCs were separated by Ficoll-Histopaque density gradient centrifugation and cryopreserved in liquid nitrogen vapor phase. Purity and quantity of every magnetically sorted T cell population were checked by analytical flow cytometry. Genomic DNA was isolated from every sorted fraction and measured by UV absorbance on a Nanodrop 2000c.

Using the deep immunoSEQ assay, multiplex PCR amplified TCR CDR3 regions from genomic DNA. For each cell subset, the extracted genomic DNA was distributed evenly across all wells of several immunoSEQ 96-well plates, and each plate served as one replicate. For sorted subsets, each replicate PCR was loaded with approximately 200 ng genomic DNA, equivalent to 30,000 or so T cell genomes. Purified libraries were measured with a Qubit 3.0 fluorometer, size-checked on a Bioanalyzer 2100, and measured again with the KAPA Library Quantification kit. Each immunoSEQ 96-well plate was sequenced on its own single-read 150-cycle Illumina NextSeq 550 flow cell. The authors' analysis ran thus. Because the immunoSEQ output held only junctional sequences and lacked quality scores, the filtering could not match the filtering applied to full-length reads. To assign V/J genes and CDR3, sequences were annotated against IMGT germline references using PyIR, a Python wrapper for IgBLAST v1.9. Reads with weak V/J assignments (E-value above 1e-6), missing CDR3, stop codons, out-of-frame junctions, or ambiguous translated residues were removed. V3J clonotypes were defined as sequences sharing the same inferred V gene, J gene, and CDR3 amino acid sequence. Percentage overlap between repertoires was computed as shared unique clonotypes divided by the size of the smaller repertoire. Richness of each repertoire was evaluated using RTK rarefaction, the Chao1 estimator, and Recon v2.1 estimates of unobserved clonotypes. Generation probabilities for all TCRbeta clonotypes obtained by the gDNA method from four donors were computed using OLGA. The table was pulled from immuneACCESS by TCRdb, which kept in-frame rearrangements only. Such tables lose some clones; where checked, under half of the loss comes from unresolved V genes, and the rest has no known cause. The V and J calls and clone size come from that table; D and trimming were worked out from the DNA. Across this sample there are fewer than 1.6 million clones, with approximately 98.5% seen only once. 0.36% of the sample is in the top ten clones.

As for this clone: Its cognate antigen has yet to be identified. Nothing much larger sits one base from this clone, and base qualities are not available.

The origin of this receptor is a young man in good health. Sequencing input: naive CD4+ T cells sorted from blood. Interpreted using the paper, the cell subset or site label stands for: CD45RA+ positively selected. The sequence links TRBV7-9 to TRBJ2-3, with the D gene uncertain. The sequenced DNA: TGTGCCAGCAGCATCACAGATACGCAGTATTTT. This gives the protein CASSITDTQYF.